Listed here is a single T cell receptor (beta chain). Its antigen is unidentified. The source of the sample is a study of CD8 T cells in Susac syndrome. The V gene's germline CDR1 is SGHVS and CDR2 FNYEAQ. The CDR3 is 15 residues long. V lost 1 base to trimming and J lost 9 bases; unmatched junction nucleotides: 8. Bulk CD8+ and CD4+ cells came from magnetic negative isolation; CD8+ TEMRA by FACS. Study results and limitations: As acknowledged by the study, its TCR sequencing and HLA analysis included a relatively small number of individuals.

A quantity of about 0.45 to 1 ug RNA underwent reverse transcription using random hexamers. Amplification of TCR beta CDR3 used immunoSEQ multiplex PCR across 54 Vbeta and 13 Jbeta. One entry per CDR3 protein results from TCRdb running MiXCR on the immunoSEQ multiplex PCR reads. The data show 130,000 or so distinct CDR3 sequences, approximately 79% seen once. The chain recombines TRBV7-6 with TRBJ2-1; 8 bases line up with TRBD2. This clonotype originated in a human donor with multiple sclerosis. The material sequenced was CD8+ T cells from PBMCs. Here the CDR3 DNA reads TGTGCCAGCAGCTTAGTGCGGGAGGTCACGCGTGAGCAGTTCTTC. Translated, it gives CASSLVREVTREQFF. Drawing the rest from reference TRBV7-6 and TRBJ2-1, the complete variable domain is GAGVSQSPRYKVTKRGQDVALRCDPISGHVSLYWYRQALGQGPEFLTYFNYEAQQDKSGLPNDRFSAERPEGSISTLTIQRTEQRDSAMYRCASSLVREVTREQFFGPGTRLTVL.